The 8 T cell receptor beta chains below were found in one sample sequenced in a study of CD8 T cells in ankylosing spondylitis. In TCRdb, the 5' RACE reads were re-called with MiXCR into one record per CDR3 protein. Of some 30,000 distinct CDR3 sequences in the sample, 7.2% were seen once. Sequencing was carried out using blood, either unsorted or a sorted T cell fraction (not recorded which). The origin of the receptors is a male donor with ankylosing spondylitis or in good health (not recorded which).

This clonotype showed up many times. This chain links TRBV7-9 with TRBJ2-1, with a possible D match to TRBD2 (6 bases). The CDR3 has 16 residues. Trimming took off 1 base at V and 9 bases at J, with 19 bases between the two ends. Looked up from germline, CDR1 is SEHNR and CDR2 is FQNEAQ (reference sequence). The CDR3 spells CASSLGLVLAGGEQFF. CDR3 nucleotides: TGTGCCAGCAGCTTAGGTTTAGTACTAGCCGGCGGTGAGCAGTTCTTC.

This clonotype was observed many times. V usage is TRBV29-1 and J usage is TRBJ2-1; TRBD2 matches at 10 bases. V gave up 0 bases and J gave up 7 bases; unmatched junction bases: 12. CDR1 SQVTM and CDR2 ANQGSEA come from the germline V gene. The CDR3 is 17 amino acids. The CDR3 sequence is CSVEERSPSGSGNEQFF. The CDR3 bases are TGCAGCGTTGAAGAACGTTCCCCTAGCGGGAGTGGTAATGAGCAGTTCTTC.

V usage is TRBV2 and J usage is TRBJ1-1; perhaps TRBD1 as D (5 bases). Trimming removed 4 bases at V and 12 bases at J, with 18 bases between. The CDR3 loop spans 13 amino acids. The germline V gene has CDR1 SNHLY and CDR2 FYNNEI. The CDR3 loop reads CASSAIFWGETFF. The CDR3 nucleotides are TGTGCCAGCAGTGCCATATTTTGGGGGGAAACTTTCTTT.

This clonotype came up a few times. The chain has TRBV3-1 and TRBJ2-2; 10 bases match TRBD1. Trimming took 10 bases from V and 7 from J; bases not matched to a gene: 18. This CDR3 is 17 amino acids long. Germline CDR1 is LGHDT and CDR2 is YNNKEL (reference sequence). DNA of the CDR3: TGTGCCACCTCCAAAGCCGGGACAGGGGACATTGGCGGGGAGCTGTTTTTT. As protein: CATSKAGTGDIGGELFF.

The sample holds many counts of this clonotype. The chain joins TRBV6-5 to TRBJ2-7; D is tentatively TRBD1 or TRBD2 (5 bases each). The germline gives CDR1 MNHEY, CDR2 SVGAGI. This CDR3 is built from 14 residues. Trimming stripped 0 bases from V and 7 bases from J, with 13 bases between. CDR3 region: CASSYSGPSEEQYF. The CDR3 DNA reads TGTGCCAGCAGTTACTCGGGACCCTCGGAAGAGCAGTACTTC.

This clonotype was seen a few times. The chain joins TRBV23-1 to TRBJ2-3; 7 nucleotides agree with TRBD2. TRBV23-1 is given ORF status, its function remaining uncertain. With V trimmed by 10 bases and J by 2 bases, 3 bases remained unmatched. This CDR3 comprises 12 residues. The CDR3 spells CAKGRDTDTQYF. The CDR3 nucleotides are TGCGCCAAAGGGAGGGACACAGATACGCAGTATTTT.

Ten or more counts support this clonotype. The genes are TRBV5-1 and TRBJ2-3; D gene unclear. Looked up from germline, CDR1 is SGHRS and CDR2 is YFSETQ. The CDR3 covers 12 residues. V was shortened by 2 bases and J by 5 bases, with 6 bases between the two germline ends. CDR3 residues: CASSFSGDTQYF. The CDR3 DNA follows: TGCGCCAGCAGCTTTTCCGGAGATACGCAGTATTTT.

In its sample, this clonotype was seen many times. Written as DNA, the CDR3 is TGCAGTGCTAGAGATTTTGCGGGGGGAAACTTGGATACGCAGTATTTT. Translated: CSARDFAGGNLDTQYF. The gene calls are TRBV20-1 and TRBJ2-3; TRBD2 agrees at 8 bases. CDR3 length equals 16 residues. Looked up from germline, CDR1 is DFQATT and CDR2 is SNEGSKA (reference sequence). V dropped 0 bases and J dropped 6; count of bases not matched to a gene: 11.